The clone carrying this TCR beta chain has ten or more counts. Its matching antigen is unknown. Unique molecular identifiers were attached to individual cDNA molecules within the library. One entry per CDR3 protein results from TCRdb running MiXCR on the RACE reads. The sample comprises about 200,000 distinct CDR3 sequences, 24% of which are singletons, and around 2.5% rests with the top ten. The entry originates in a study of human T cells and chemical hapten exposure. About the research overall: TCR yields per sample varied, mainly owing to small pooled library volume differences. Study-wide results and caveats: There were significantly more large CDR3 similarity clusters among expanded TCRs than among controls.

Time point: patch test 3, about 24 weeks after DPC sensitization. The treatment: therapeutic diphenylcyclopropenone sensitization with weekly scalp DPC. The source of this sequence is a woman between 35 and 50 years old with alopecia areata. Some clones in this sample may be carry-over from other donors' samples. The sample here was whole blood, taken in connection with sensitization to the hapten diphenylcyclopropenone (DPC).

The CDR3 coding sequence is TGTGCCAGCAGTTATGATGACTCTGGAAACACCATATATTTT. It yields the protein CASSYDDSGNTIYF. The V call is TRBV6-5, the J call TRBJ1-3; the D is unclear. V was clipped by 3 bases and J by 0 bases, with 6 bases between them. Germline-derived CDR1 and CDR2 are MNHEY and SVGAGI. The CDR3 totals 14 residues.